What follows are 3 T cell receptor beta chains derived from one specimen sequenced in a study of CD8+CD57+ T cells in acquired aplastic anemia. Patients picked for sequencing had shown CD8+CD57+ cell expansion detected by flow cytometry. Profiling that covered TCR beta VDJ and CDR3 relied on genomic DNA as its template. TCRdb redid the calling of the reads with MiXCR, one entry per CDR3 protein. The sample carries fewer than 300,000 distinct CDR3 sequences, roughly 82% recorded once. The source material was sorted CD4+, CD8+, or CD8+CD57+ T cells (not recorded which) from PBMCs. All receptors come from a human donor with aplastic anemia.

This clonotype was recorded only once. J is TRBJ1-2 and V is TRBV9; D uncertain. The CDR3 is 16 amino acids. From germline, CDR1 is SGDLS and CDR2 YYNGEE. V gave up 0 bases and J gave up 8 bases, with 20 bases separating them. The CDR3 protein is CASSVGTARNQPGYTF. CDR3 sequence (DNA): TGTGCCAGCAGCGTAGGGACCGCCCGAAATCAGCCCGGCTACACCTTC.

The chain couples TRBV24-1 to TRBJ2-7; a weak D match, TRBD1 (6 bases). The CDR3 consists of 10 residues. The V end lost 11 bases, the J end lost 6 bases, and 10 bases lay between the germline ends. CDR1 and CDR2 (germline): KGHDR, SFDVKD. The chain's CDR3 is CARRGGEQYF. The CDR3 region has the DNA TGTGCCAGGAGAGGGGGCGAGCAGTACTTC.

This clonotype was recorded only once. The chain couples TRBV24-1 to TRBJ1-1; 7 bases line up with TRBD1. Per germline, CDR1 KGHDR and CDR2 SFDVKD. The CDR3 loop spans 16 amino acids. V lost 4 bases, J lost 2 bases, and 9 bases stayed unmatched. The CDR3 sequence is CATSDKKTGVNTEAFF. The CDR3, as DNA: TGTGCCACCAGTGACAAGAAAACAGGGGTCAACACTGAAGCTTTCTTT.